The count of the clone carrying this TCR beta chain is one. Per the original methods: It was from reference gene primer amplification that nucleated cell counts were estimated. Profiling relied on immunoSEQ multiplex PCR, and the TCRdb table lists in-frame clones only, not all of them. V and J calls and clone size are those listed in that table; D and trimming were worked out from the DNA. The sample records about 76,000 clones, 80% to 90% being singletons. This sample is drawn from a study of blood T cell repertoires in COVID-19. Study summary: COVID-19 samples, acute and convalescent, were from the United States, Italy and Spain. In each case, the material was cDNA or gDNA derived from T cells, B-cell-depleted T cells, or PBMCs.

The V and J ends lost 5 bases and 0 bases, in that order; junction bases with no gene match: 4. The germline V gene encodes CDR1 MNHEY and CDR2 SVGAGI. The CDR3 is 14 amino acids. Source material: peripheral blood. This receptor was obtained from a human donor in a cohort sampled during active COVID-19. This chain links TRBV6-5 with TRBJ2-7; TRBD1 agrees at 7 bases. In DNA, the CDR3 is TGTGCCAGCAGTACAGGGGCCGGCTCCTACGAGCAGTACTTC. Protein product: CASSTGAGSYEQYF.